Included here is one TCR beta chain sequence, with context. Its matching antigen is unknown. Before the COVID-19 pandemic, during about 2010-2019, CD4+ T cells were taken from unexposed donors. The cells were cultured for roughly 11 days before CD4+ T cells were isolated. As cell numbers allowed, unexposed-donor CD4+ T cells faced SARS-CoV-2 S/N and four cold-coronavirus spikes. On days 3 and 7, cultures got half fresh IL-2 medium. Here immunoSEQ multiplex PCR was the method, and the copy in TCRdb shows in-frame clones only, minus some. The repertoire has roughly 21,000 clones, under 80% of them found once; the top ten carry approximately 15%. This specimen belongs to a study of CD4 T cells in relation to SARS-CoV-2 and coronaviruses. In germline, CDR1 is SGHKS, CDR2 YYEKEE (reference sequence). The CDR3 has 14 amino acids. The germline V and J ends were trimmed by 4 bases and 5 bases, with 15 bases remaining between them.

Study-level results: This crossreactivity analysis covered spike protein alone, no other viral proteins.

The sequence came from a human donor in good health. This chain links TRBV5-5 with TRBJ1-2; tentative D call: TRBD1 (6 bases). The sample was CD4+ T cells from PBMCs, cultured in vitro. The CDR3 reads CASSPLGTQYGYTF. DNA of the CDR3: TGTGCCAGCAGCCCCCTCGGGACACAGTATGGCTACACCTTC.